Shown below are 29 T cell receptor beta chains from a single sample sequenced in a study of T-cell memory formation after mild COVID-19. From the 5' RACE reads, TCRdb called clonotypes with MiXCR, one entry per CDR3 protein. The sample shows about 170,000 distinct CDR3 sequences, about an eighth of them seen only once. Sequencing was done on a sample of PBMCs or a T cell subset sorted from them (not recorded which). All receptors derive from a young man who had mild COVID-19 (a few samples of this study predate the infection). Cell type and time point are not known.

This clonotype was detected many times. V usage is TRBV30 and J usage is TRBJ1-1; D is unresolved. Deletions cut 4 bases from V and 0 bases from J, with 15 bases between. Germline loops: CDR1 GTSNPN, CDR2 SVGIG (reference sequence). This CDR3 is built from 15 residues. CDR3 sequence (DNA): TGTGCCTGGAAACAGATCCTAGCTATGAACACTGAAGCTTTCTTT. It codes for CAWKQILAMNTEAFF.

This clonotype was detected only a few times. This chain joins TRBV6-6 and TRBJ1-1; possibly TRBD1 for D (5 bases). CDR3 size: 16 residues. Trimming took 2 bases from V and 7 from J, leaving 20 bases between them. CDR1 and CDR2 from the germline V gene are MNHNY and SVGAGI (reference sequence). As DNA, the CDR3 is TGTGCCAGCAGTTACGGGGGAGGGCGTCGAGTGGATGAAGCTTTCTTT. Translated: CASSYGGGRRVDEAFF.

This clonotype was found a few times. The V call is TRBV15, the J call TRBJ1-6, with D possibly TRBD1 on 5 matching bases. Trimming stripped 0 bases from V and 10 bases from J, with 13 bases between. Germline V gene data show CDR1 as LNHNV and CDR2 as YYDKDF (reference sequence). The CDR3 runs 15 residues. CDR3 residues: CATSRDRRGESPLHF. In DNA, the CDR3 is TGTGCCACCAGCAGAGATAGAAGGGGAGAGTCACCCCTCCACTTT.

The gene calls are TRBV6-6 and TRBJ2-3; weak D call: TRBD2 (6 bases). CDR1 and CDR2 from the germline V gene are MNHNY and SVGAGI (reference sequence). V was cut by 6 bases and J by 3 bases, with 10 bases left in between. The CDR3 extends over 13 amino acids. The CDR3 region has the DNA TGTGCCAGCAGGCCGGGGGTGACAGATACGCAGTATTTT. Protein: CASRPGVTDTQYF.

At least ten counts were recorded for this clonotype. V and J are TRBV20-1 and TRBJ2-1, with 7 bases that match TRBD2. V was clipped by 6 bases and J by 4 bases; unmatched bases: 3. The CDR3 is 12 amino acids. Per the germline V gene, CDR1 is DFQATT and CDR2 is SNEGSKA (reference sequence). In DNA form, the CDR3 reads TGCAGTGCCCAGCGGGAATACAATGAGCAGTTCTTC. The encoded protein is CSAQREYNEQFF.

This chain connects TRBV12-3 or TRBV12-4 to TRBJ2-5; D might be TRBD2 (5 bases). This CDR3 has 14 amino acids. Trimming removed 6 bases from V and 5 bases from J, with 16 bases in between. The CDR3 sequence: CASSSGDRGETQYF. The CDR3 bases are TGTGCCAGCAGCTCCGGGGATAGAGGGGAGACCCAGTACTTC.

CDR3 in amino acids: CASPGTGSEQYF. CDR3 coding DNA: TGTGCCAGCCCCGGGACAGGGTCCGAGCAGTACTTC. The rearrangement links TRBV4-2 to TRBJ2-7; 9 bases align to TRBD1. J gave up 6 bases and V 8 bases, and 5 bases lay outside the gene matches. The CDR3 is 12 residues long. Germline lookup yields CDR1 LGHNA and CDR2 YNFKEQ.

The sample holds many counts of this clonotype. The V and J genes are TRBV7-3 and TRBJ1-2; perhaps TRBD1 as D (5 bases). V was shortened by 6 bases and J by 3 bases, with 11 bases between the two germline ends. This CDR3 region has 13 residues. Germline CDR1 SGHTA, CDR2 FQGTGA. CDR3 DNA: TGTGCCAGCAGACGGGGCTTAGACTATGGCTACACCTTC. Encoded protein: CASRRGLDYGYTF.

This clonotype was detected ten times or more. The chain combines TRBV18 with TRBJ2-7, with 10 nucleotides matching TRBD1. This CDR3 is 16 amino acids long. V shed 3 bases and J 3 bases; nucleotides not matched to a gene: 8. Germline values: CDR1 KGHSH, CDR2 LQKENI. CDR3 coding DNA: TGTGCCAGCTCACCCCCTGGGACAGGGGCCCTCTACGAGCAGTACTTC. This encodes CASSPPGTGALYEQYF.

This clonotype was seen more than once but under ten times. V and J are TRBV6-2 or TRBV6-3 and TRBJ1-1; 7 bases are shared with TRBD1. The CDR3 runs 15 residues. J lost 6 bases, V lost 6 bases, and 13 bases had no gene match. The germline V gene has CDR1 MNHEY and CDR2 SVGEGT. The CDR3 DNA sequence: TGTGCCAGCAGCGACGTCGGGACAGCAAGCTCTGAAGCTTTCTTT. It codes for CASSDVGTASSEAFF.

This clonotype has more than one count but fewer than ten. The chain carries TRBV4-1 and TRBJ2-3; D is perhaps TRBD1 (5 bases). Germline CDR1 MGHRA, CDR2 YSYEKL. Trimming removed 5 bases from V and 3 bases from J, with 12 bases in between. The CDR3 has 14 amino acids. DNA for the CDR3: TGCGCCAGCAGCTCCTTTAAGGGGACAGATACGCAGTATTTT. Translating gives CASSSFKGTDTQYF.

This sequence joins TRBV6-2 or TRBV6-3 and TRBJ2-1; D call uncertain. In germline, CDR1 is MNHEY, CDR2 SVGEGT. The V end was cut by 2 bases, the J end by 10 bases, with 12 bases between. The CDR3 is 13 amino acids. The DNA for the CDR3 is TGTGCCAGCAGTTACGAAAGTGGGCTGGAGCAGTTCTTC. Amino acids: CASSYESGLEQFF.

Only a few counts were recorded for this clonotype. The chain has TRBV12-3 or TRBV12-4 and TRBJ2-7; D is possibly TRBD1 (5 bases). V gave up 7 bases and J gave up 5 bases, with 15 bases separating them. CDR3 length: 13 amino acids. The CDR3 region has the DNA TGTGCCAGCATCGACAGCCTCGGCAACGAGCAGTACTTC. Translation: CASIDSLGNEQYF.

This sequence joins TRBV5-5 and TRBJ2-7; 7 bases line up with TRBD2. Losses at the gene ends were 2 bases for V and 0 bases for J; bases not matched to a gene: 8. CDR1 SGHKS and CDR2 YYEKEE come from the germline V gene (reference sequence). CDR3 length equals 16 residues. DNA of the CDR3: TGTGCCAGCAGCTTCCAGGGACTACTGAGCTCCTACGAGCAGTACTTC. This translates into CASSFQGLLSSYEQYF.

The gene calls are TRBV20-1 and TRBJ2-7, with D possibly being TRBD1 (7 bases). The CDR3 runs 13 residues. Germline loops: CDR1 DFQATT, CDR2 SNEGSKA (reference sequence). V dropped 6 bases and J dropped 2 bases, with 14 bases sitting between them. CDR3 sequence: CSARGDRTYEQYF. DNA for the CDR3: TGCAGTGCCAGGGGGGACAGAACCTACGAGCAGTACTTC.

A few counts support this clonotype. The chain uses TRBV5-1 and TRBJ1-1, with D possibly matching TRBD1 (6 bases). CDR3 length: 15 residues. V lost 0 bases and J lost 5, with 14 bases in between. Germline-derived CDR1 and CDR2 are SGHRS and YFSETQ. CDR3 bases: TGCGCCAGCAGCTTGGAACAGGGACGAAGGACTGAAGCTTTCTTT. This sequence encodes CASSLEQGRRTEAFF.

This sequence joins TRBV7-2 and TRBJ1-1; 10 positions agree with TRBD1. This CDR3 region has 14 residues. Germline assignment: CDR1 SGHTA and CDR2 FQGNSA. Trimming at V came to 3 bases and at J to 4 bases, leaving 2 bases not matched to a gene. The DNA for the CDR3 is TGTGCCAGCAGCTTTCGGACAGGGGGCACTGAAGCTTTCTTT. The encoded protein is CASSFRTGGTEAFF. The variable domain in full, completed from reference TRBV7-2 and TRBJ1-1, reads GAGVSQSPSNKVTEKGKDVELRCDPISGHTALYWYRQSLGQGLEFLIYFQGNSAPDKSGLPSDRFSAERTGGSVSTLTIQRTQQEDSAVYLCASSFRTGGTEAFFGQGTRLTVV.

The J gene is TRBJ1-5, the V gene TRBV29-1; perhaps TRBD1 as D (5 bases). The CDR3 has 15 amino acids. V lost 5 bases to trimming and J lost 3 bases, with 17 bases between them. Germline-derived CDR1 and CDR2 are SQVTM and ANQGSEA. CDR3 protein: CSVSLRRGDNQPQHF. The CDR3 DNA is TGCAGCGTTTCCCTCCGCCGGGGGGACAATCAGCCCCAGCATTTT.

This clonotype was seen repeatedly, ten times or more. The chain employs TRBV20-1 and TRBJ2-4; D unclear. In germline, CDR1 is DFQATT, CDR2 SNEGSKA (reference sequence). This CDR3 region has 14 residues. Trimming removed 0 bases from V and 6 bases from J, with 12 bases in between. CDR3 DNA: TGCAGTGCTAGAGATACAAGGGCCCCAAACATTCAGTACTTC. Translation: CSARDTRAPNIQYF.

Ten or more counts support this clonotype. This sequence joins TRBV7-2 and TRBJ1-5; D unclear. The CDR3 spans 14 residues. V gave up 2 bases and J gave up 4 bases, with 9 bases separating them. Germline CDR1 SGHTA, CDR2 FQGNSA. Written as DNA, the CDR3 is TGTGCCAGCAGCTTATTGCAGTCGAATCAGCCCCAGCATTTT. It specifies CASSLLQSNQPQHF.

This clonotype was seen a handful of times. This chain links TRBV3-1 with TRBJ2-4; the D is unclear. V gave up 0 bases and J gave up 6 bases, with 12 bases separating them. CDR1 is LGHDT and CDR2 is YNNKEL in the germline V gene (reference sequence). CDR3 length: 15 amino acids. Here the CDR3 reads CASSQDLSWGNIQYF. The DNA of the CDR3 is TGTGCCAGCAGCCAAGATCTCTCCTGGGGAAACATTCAGTACTTC.

This clonotype was seen a handful of times. V is TRBV5-1 and J is TRBJ2-7; D gene unclear. Germline V lookup: CDR1 SGHRS, CDR2 YFSETQ. There are 12 residues in the CDR3. Trimming cost V 4 bases and J 4 bases, with 9 bases left between them. The CDR3 here is CASSRIGYEQYF. CDR3 DNA sequence: TGCGCCAGCAGCAGGATAGGGTACGAGCAGTACTTC.

The gene calls are TRBV11-2 and TRBJ2-3; perhaps TRBD2 as D (6 bases). Trimming stripped 3 bases from V and 6 bases from J, with 10 bases between. Germline V gives CDR1 SGHAT, CDR2 FQNNGV. This CDR3 is 13 amino acids long. The CDR3 DNA reads TGTGCCAGCAGCTTGACGGGGGACGATACGCAGTATTTT. This sequence encodes CASSLTGDDTQYF.

In this sample, this clonotype turned up a few times. The chain recombines TRBV29-1 with TRBJ1-5; no definite D call. V gave up 6 bases and J gave up 1 base, with 7 bases separating them. The CDR3 covers 12 residues. Germline lookup yields CDR1 SQVTM and CDR2 ANQGSEA. CDR3 in amino acids: CSVTESNQPQHF. The CDR3 DNA follows: TGCAGCGTAACAGAGAGCAATCAGCCCCAGCATTTT.

This clonotype has just a few counts. The rearrangement links TRBV19 to TRBJ2-7, with D maybe TRBD2 (5 bases). Per the germline V gene, CDR1 is LNHDA and CDR2 is SQIVND (reference sequence). Trimming removed 3 bases from V and 3 bases from J, with 12 bases in between. This CDR3 region has 14 residues. The CDR3 nucleotides are TGTGCCAGTAGTATCCTTTCCGGGGACTACGAGCAGTACTTC. It yields the protein CASSILSGDYEQYF.

The V and J genes are TRBV5-1 and TRBJ1-4, with D maybe TRBD1 (6 bases). This CDR3 contains 16 residues. V was cut by 4 bases and J by 2 bases, with 15 bases left in between. Looked up from germline, CDR1 is SGHRS and CDR2 is YFSETQ. CDR3: CASSNGQFRTNEKLFF. The CDR3 DNA reads as TGCGCCAGCAGCAACGGACAGTTCCGGACTAATGAAAAACTGTTTTTT.

The V and J genes are TRBV12-5 and TRBJ1-2; D may be TRBD1 (6 bases). CDR1 and CDR2 from the germline V gene are LGHNT and FRNRAP. V lost 6 bases, J lost 8 bases, and 13 bases lay in between. The CDR3 has 12 residues. This chain's CDR3 is CASGYPQGGYTF. As DNA, the CDR3 is TGTGCTAGTGGCTATCCTCAGGGGGGCTACACCTTC.

This chain connects TRBV7-2 to TRBJ2-2; 8 bases are a match to TRBD1. V lost 6 bases to trimming and J lost 4 bases; unmatched junction nucleotides: 10. The CDR3 length is 16 residues. Germline assignment: CDR1 SGHTA and CDR2 FQGNSA. CDR3 amino acids: CASSSGTGGFTGELFF. The CDR3 coding sequence is TGTGCCAGCAGTTCCGGGACAGGTGGTTTCACCGGGGAGCTGTTTTTT.

This clonotype appeared many times. This chain connects TRBV5-1 to TRBJ2-5, with TRBD1 matching 7 bases. The CDR3 consists of 14 residues. V dropped 3 bases and J dropped 4; count of bases not matched to a gene: 6. Looked up from germline, CDR1 is SGHRS and CDR2 is YFSETQ. The CDR3 region is CASSSNRGLETQYF. The CDR3 DNA sequence: TGCGCCAGCAGCTCAAACAGGGGCCTAGAGACCCAGTACTTC.